A single sample gave rise to the 14 T cell receptor beta chains below, sequenced in a study of T cells in Graves' hyperthyroidism and ophthalmopathy (dated by TCRdb to about 2019). Receptors were amplified or captured by multiplex PCR. Sequencer: Illumina HiSeq 2000. The TCR beta CDR3 regions were amplified from RNA transcripts. The first round of RT-PCR for the TCR CDR3 was performed with the HTBI primer set and the Qiagen OneStep RT-PCR kit. TCRdb reprocessed the public reads (quality trimming at Q25 with fastp, clone calling with MiXCR) and kept in-frame beta chains. Rows with a matching CDR3 protein are joined into one entry that keeps the most common DNA and genes. Within this sample are approximately 410,000 distinct CDR3 sequences, with roughly 14% of them counted one time only. Under 15% of the sample comes from the top ten. Material: blood. The receptors come from a man between 18 and 29 years old with Graves' ophthalmopathy.

Worth noting for this clonotype: Given a much more abundant clone one base away, this may be a read error. This chain connects TRBV7-2 to TRBJ1-2, with 7 bases lining up with TRBD1. The CDR3 is made up of 13 amino acids. J gave up 12 bases and V 2 bases, and 9 bases lay outside the gene matches. CDR1 is SGHTA, CDR2 FQGNSA, per germline. The CDR3 protein is CASSLRGPEGHTF. The DNA of the CDR3 is TGTGCCAGCAGCTTAAGGGGGCCAGAGGGCCACACCTTC.

The chain carries TRBV5-1 and TRBJ2-1, with 12 bases fitting TRBD1. The V segment lost 6 bases and the J segment 0 bases; nucleotides outside the gene matches: 13. Germline loops: CDR1 SGHRS, CDR2 YFSETQ. This CDR3 comprises 19 residues. The CDR3 spells CASTFSGTGGLYSYNEQFF. CDR3 in DNA: TGCGCCAGCACCTTTTCCGGGACAGGGGGCCTATACTCCTACAATGAGCAGTTCTTC.

This clonotype has a count of ten or more. The chain recombines TRBV20-1 with TRBJ1-4; no definite D call. The CDR3 runs to 13 residues. Germline V gene sequence: CDR1 DFQATT, CDR2 SNEGSKA (reference sequence). Trimming cost V 5 bases and J 2 bases, with 9 bases left between them. CDR3 amino acids: CSAGGLTNEKLFF. CDR3 sequence (DNA): TGCAGTGCTGGAGGGTTGACTAATGAAAAACTGTTTTTT.

This clonotype was detected ten times or more. The chain uses TRBV30 and TRBJ2-4; 7 nucleotides align to TRBD1. CDR1 and CDR2 (germline): GTSNPN, SVGIG (reference sequence). J gave up 7 bases and V 2 bases, and 11 bases lay outside the gene matches. CDR3 size: 15 residues. DNA of the CDR3: TGTGCCTGGAGTAGAGGGGGCGCCCCTGGGAACATTCAGTACTTC. It encodes CAWSRGGAPGNIQYF.

The gene calls are TRBV19 and TRBJ1-2, with a tentative D call TRBD1 (6 bases). There are 12 residues in the CDR3. Germline V gene sequence: CDR1 LNHDA, CDR2 SQIVND (reference sequence). V shed 7 bases and J shed 6 bases, with 12 bases lying between them. In DNA form, the CDR3 reads TGTGCCAGTACCCCCACAGGGCATGGCTACACCTTC. It specifies CASTPTGHGYTF.

This clonotype was counted between two and nine times. The V gene is TRBV14, the J gene TRBJ1-1; no definite D call. The V and J ends lost 4 bases and 0 bases respectively, with 12 bases between them. The CDR3 totals 15 residues. Germline values: CDR1 SGHDN, CDR2 FVKESK. The CDR3 sequence is CASSLNWGMNTEAFF. In DNA form, the CDR3 reads TGTGCCAGCAGCCTGAACTGGGGAATGAACACTGAAGCTTTCTTT.

This chain uses TRBV5-1 with TRBJ2-7, with a weak D call TRBD2 (5 bases). The V gene's germline CDR1 is SGHRS and CDR2 YFSETQ. V was pared by 4 bases and J by 2 bases, with 13 bases between. This CDR3 is 14 amino acids long. Here the CDR3 DNA reads TGCGCCAGCAGCCGGTACCCGGAGGCCTACGAGCAGTACTTC. Amino acid sequence: CASSRYPEAYEQYF.

This clonotype was observed many times. The chain combines TRBV6-6 with TRBJ2-7; 8 bases fit TRBD1. V lost 0 bases to trimming and J lost 1 base; unmatched junction nucleotides: 5. Germline CDR1 is MNHNY and CDR2 is SVGAGI (reference sequence). There are 16 residues in the CDR3. The CDR3 spells CASSYSGTGLSYEQYF. CDR3 coding DNA: TGTGCCAGCAGTTACTCCGGGACAGGCCTTTCCTACGAGCAGTACTTC.

This clonotype was detected ten times or more. The rearrangement uses TRBV4-1 and TRBJ1-1, with 8 bases aligning to TRBD1. V was pared by 4 bases and J by 0 bases, with 4 bases of the junction left unmatched. The CDR3 is 15 amino acids. CDR1 is MGHRA, CDR2 YSYEKL, per germline. The CDR3 DNA reads as TGCGCCAGCAGCCCCTGGACAGGGATGAACACTGAAGCTTTCTTT. Translation gives CASSPWTGMNTEAFF.

Notes on this clonotype: A much larger clone differs by one base, so this may be a read error. The rearrangement uses TRBV6-2 or TRBV6-3 and TRBJ1-1, with D perhaps matching TRBD1 (5 bases). Germline CDR1 reads MNHEY; CDR2 reads SVGEGT. This CDR3 has 14 residues. V dropped 6 bases and J dropped 4 bases, with 15 bases sitting between them. The chain's CDR3 is CASSPLGGVTEAFF. In DNA form, the CDR3 reads TGTGCCAGCAGCCCCCTCGGGGGGGTCACTGAAGCTTTCTTT.

The sample holds a few counts of this clonotype. The chain uses TRBV13 and TRBJ2-7, with TRBD1 identical over 8 bases. Germline V gene data show CDR1 as PRHDT and CDR2 as FYEKMQ (reference sequence). CDR3 length: 15 residues. V lost 5 bases, J lost 2 bases, and 8 bases stayed unmatched. CDR3 sequence: CASSGGTGETYEQYF. The CDR3 DNA is TGTGCCAGCAGCGGAGGGACAGGAGAGACCTACGAGCAGTACTTC.

This clonotype was counted many times. V gene TRBV2 combines with J gene TRBJ1-4; D is perhaps TRBD1 (6 bases). The CDR3 length is 12 residues. The germline gives CDR1 SNHLY, CDR2 FYNNEI. V lost 8 bases and J lost 4, with 8 bases in between. The chain's CDR3 is CASWDINEKLFF. For the CDR3, the DNA is TGTGCCAGCTGGGACATTAATGAAAAACTGTTTTTT. The full variable domain, with the rest looked up from reference TRBV2 and TRBJ1-4, is EPEVTQTPSHQVTQMGQEVILRCVPISNHLYFYWYRQILGQKVEFLVSFYNNEISEKSEIFDDQFSVERPDGSNFTLKIRSTKLEDSAMYFCASWDINEKLFFGSGTQLSVL.

This clonotype was observed many times. This chain joins TRBV4-1 and TRBJ2-7; TRBD2 might be the D (6 bases). Trimming took 0 bases from V and 3 from J, leaving 15 bases between them. This CDR3 has 16 residues. CDR1 MGHRA and CDR2 YSYEKL come from the germline V gene. CDR3 in DNA: TGCGCCAGCAGCCAAGAGGTCGGTAGCGGTAACTACGAGCAGTACTTC. It encodes CASSQEVGSGNYEQYF.

This clonotype was detected only a few times. The J gene is TRBJ1-5, the V gene TRBV19, with D perhaps TRBD1 (6 bases). Germline values: CDR1 LNHDA, CDR2 SQIVND (reference sequence). This CDR3 comprises 18 residues. V gave up 3 bases and J gave up 3 bases, with 21 bases separating them. CDR3 sequence (DNA): TGTGCCAGTAGTATCTACTATCCCAGTACAGGGCTCAATCAGCCCCAGCATTTT. Its protein is CASSIYYPSTGLNQPQHF.